This T cell receptor (beta chain) was profiled in a study of CD8+CD57+ T cells in acquired aplastic anemia. Background on the study: Sorted CD4+ and CD8+ cells gave an average of about 3.4 ug of DNA.

Overall study findings and caveats: The study identified twenty-nine CD8+ CDR3 sequences shared by patients and controls.

The use of genomic DNA as template underpinned the TCR beta VDJ and CDR3 profiling. TCRdb redid the calling of the reads with MiXCR, one entry per CDR3 protein. The sample has around 400,000 distinct CDR3 sequences; 65% to 80% are singletons. Looked up from germline, CDR1 is DFQATT and CDR2 is SNEGSKA (reference sequence). Trimming at V came to 6 bases and at J to 5 bases, leaving 11 bases not matched to a gene. The CDR3 sequence is 14 residues long. Details on this clonotype: Antigen unknown.

The sample comprised sorted CD4+, CD8+, or CD8+CD57+ T cells (not recorded which) from PBMCs. V and J are TRBV20-1 and TRBJ2-7; TRBD1 matches 9 bases. The receptor was isolated from a human donor in good health, serving as a control. CDR3 protein: CSAGKGQGNNEQYF. DNA of the CDR3: TGCAGTGCGGGGAAAGGACAGGGGAATAACGAGCAGTACTTC.